The 21 T cell receptor beta chains listed next were all sequenced from one sample in a study of beta chain features in type 1 diabetes. Sequenced material consisted of expressed TCRB transcripts (all of the isolated RNA was reverse transcribed). TCRdb's table, derived via immunoSEQ multiplex PCR, lists solely in-frame clones and lacks some. The repertoire holds 450,000 to 600,000 clones, with approximately 31% as singletons. The sample consisted of naive CD4+ T cells from blood. These receptors were collected from a young man in good health.

This clone has more than one count but fewer than ten. The V gene is TRBV25-1, the J gene TRBJ2-7; D is perhaps TRBD1 (6 bases). The V end lost 4 bases, the J end lost 2 bases, and 12 bases lay between the germline ends. The germline V gene encodes CDR1 MGHDK and CDR2 SYGVNS. The CDR3 runs to 14 residues. CDR3 in DNA: TGTGCCAGCAGTGTAACCGGGACACCCTACGAGCAGTACTTC. It is translated as CASSVTGTPYEQYF.

This clone was seen more than once but under ten times. V gene TRBV30 combines with J gene TRBJ1-1; D gene unclear. Germline V gene sequence: CDR1 GTSNPN, CDR2 SVGIG (reference sequence). The CDR3 totals 12 residues. Trimming left V 1 base short and J 7 bases short, with 10 bases between. CDR3 DNA sequence: TGTGCCTGGAGTGGAGCACTGGGTGAAGCTTTCTTT. It translates to CAWSGALGEAFF.

This clone turned up a few times. The DNA of the CDR3 is TGCAGCGTTGAAATCCCAACAGGCGGCTCCTACAATGAGCAGTTCTTC. Translated, it gives CSVEIPTGGSYNEQFF. V is TRBV29-1 and J is TRBJ2-1, with D possibly TRBD1 on 5 matching bases. V dropped 2 bases and J dropped 0 bases, with 14 bases sitting between them. The CDR3 loop spans 16 amino acids. CDR1 and CDR2 (germline): SQVTM, ANQGSEA.

The sample holds a few counts of this clone. A read error may produce the germline difference seen at one junction end. The chain combines TRBV7-7 with TRBJ2-5; 10 bases agree with TRBD1. From germline, CDR1 is SSHAT and CDR2 FNYEAQ (reference sequence). CDR3 length: 16 amino acids. CDR3: CASSRGRTGGQETQYF. The CDR3 DNA reads TGTGCTAGCAGCCGGGGGCGGACAGGGGGCCAAGAGACCCAGTACTTC.

This clone was detected a few times. The V and J genes are TRBV7-2 and TRBJ2-7, with a possible D match to TRBD1 (5 bases). The CDR3 loop spans 13 amino acids. Germline loops: CDR1 SGHTA, CDR2 FQGNSA. Trimming cost V 8 bases and J 3 bases, with 14 bases left between them. The CDR3 DNA sequence: TGTGCCAGCCGACAGCTCTCGAACTACGAGCAGTACTTC. Its protein is CASRQLSNYEQYF.

This clone was found a few times. V gene TRBV2 combines with J gene TRBJ2-5, with unresolved D. Per germline, CDR1 SNHLY and CDR2 FYNNEI. The length of the CDR3 is 13 residues. Trimming pared 4 bases from V and 2 bases from J, leaving 8 bases between. The CDR3 reads CASSGEQQETQYF. The CDR3 coding sequence is TGTGCCAGCAGTGGGGAACAGCAAGAGACCCAGTACTTC.

Only a few counts were recorded for this clone. The J gene is TRBJ1-2, the V gene TRBV30; D not resolved. The CDR3 runs 12 residues. Trimming stripped 3 bases from V and 2 bases from J, with 7 bases between. CDR1 and CDR2 (germline): GTSNPN, SVGIG (reference sequence). As DNA, the CDR3 is TGTGCCTGGAGGTTCAGGAACTATGGCTACACCTTC. It is translated as CAWRFRNYGYTF.

This rearrangement joins TRBV7-9 to TRBJ2-7, with 7 bases aligning to TRBD2. CDR1 and CDR2 from the germline V gene are SEHNR and FQNEAQ (reference sequence). The CDR3 totals 15 residues. J was trimmed by 4 bases and V by 5 bases; bases with no gene match: 11. CDR3 in DNA: TGTGCCAGCAGCCATTCGGGGAGGGTCGCGTACGAGCAGTACTTC. Translating gives CASSHSGRVAYEQYF.

The V and J genes are TRBV9 and TRBJ2-3; TRBD2 aligns across 7 bases. Germline lookup yields CDR1 SGDLS and CDR2 YYNGEE. With V trimmed by 2 bases and J by 3 bases, 6 bases remained unmatched. CDR3 length: 15 residues. The CDR3 DNA follows: TGTGCCAGCAGCGTCTCTAGCGGAAGGACAGATACGCAGTATTTT. Translated: CASSVSSGRTDTQYF.

This chain links TRBV30 with TRBJ2-5; TRBD2 matches at 8 bases. The V and J ends lost 0 bases and 5 bases, in that order; junction bases with no gene match: 2. Germline V CDR1 and CDR2: GTSNPN, SVGIG (reference sequence). The CDR3 covers 13 residues. The CDR3, as DNA: TGTGCCTGGAGTGTTTCGGGGGGGGAGACCCAGTACTTC. Its protein product is CAWSVSGGETQYF.

CDR3 amino acids: CAWSQGLAGGTEAFF. The CDR3 DNA is TGTGCCTGGAGCCAAGGGCTCGCAGGGGGTACTGAAGCTTTCTTT. J is TRBJ1-1 and V is TRBV30, with 7 positions matching TRBD1. Trimming at V came to 3 bases and at J to 5 bases, leaving 12 bases not matched to a gene. The CDR3 has 15 amino acids. CDR1 and CDR2 (germline): GTSNPN, SVGIG (reference sequence). Using reference TRBV30 and TRBJ1-1 for the parts outside the CDR3, the full variable domain is SQTIHQWPATLVQPVGSPLSLECTVEGTSNPNLYWYRQAAGRGLQLLFYSVGIGQISSEVPQNLSASRPQDRQFILSSKKLLLSDSGFYLCAWSQGLAGGTEAFFGQGTRLTVV.

The chain couples TRBV2 to TRBJ2-3; possibly TRBD1 or TRBD2 for D (5 bases each). V dropped 5 bases and J dropped 4 bases, with 13 bases sitting between them. From germline, CDR1 is SNHLY and CDR2 FYNNEI. This CDR3 contains 14 residues. CDR3 region: CASSPGTLPDTQYF. CDR3 in DNA: TGTGCCAGCAGTCCCGGGACGTTGCCAGATACGCAGTATTTT.

This clone has a handful of counts. V gene TRBV29-1 combines with J gene TRBJ2-1; no firm D call. Per germline, CDR1 SQVTM and CDR2 ANQGSEA. Trimming removed 8 bases from V and 5 bases from J, with 7 bases in between. CDR3 length: 10 amino acids. CDR3 sequence (DNA): TGCAGCTCCCGGGACAATGAGCAGTTCTTC. It encodes CSSRDNEQFF.

The rearrangement links TRBV30 to TRBJ1-5, with TRBD1 matching over 9 bases. The CDR3 extends over 14 amino acids. After removal of 4 bases from V and 4 bases from J, the junction contained 5 bases not matched to a gene. Per the germline V gene, CDR1 is GTSNPN and CDR2 is SVGIG (reference sequence). Written as DNA, the CDR3 is TGTGCCTGGAAGGGACAGGGCGGGAATCAGCCCCAGCATTTT. Its protein is CAWKGQGGNQPQHF.

The V gene is TRBV7-2, the J gene TRBJ2-3; D is unclear. V lost 5 bases, J lost 1 base, and 10 bases lay in between. Germline lookup yields CDR1 SGHTA and CDR2 FQGNSA. The CDR3 runs 14 residues. CDR3 sequence reads: CASSRSSGTDTQYF. CDR3 nucleotides: TGTGCCAGCAGCCGCTCCTCCGGCACAGATACGCAGTATTTT. The entire variable domain, with the rest obtained from reference TRBV7-2 and TRBJ2-3, is as follows: GAGVSQSPSNKVTEKGKDVELRCDPISGHTALYWYRQSLGQGLEFLIYFQGNSAPDKSGLPSDRFSAERTGGSVSTLTIQRTQQEDSAVYLCASSRSSGTDTQYFGPGTRLTVL.

The table lists this clone with a few counts. The DNA of the CDR3 is TGTGCCAGCAGCATCACAGGGCTATTATACAATGAGCAGTTCTTC. It encodes CASSITGLLYNEQFF. V and J are TRBV25-1 and TRBJ2-1; D is possibly TRBD1 (6 bases). Trimming pared 6 bases from V and 4 bases from J, leaving 16 bases between. The length of the CDR3 is 15 residues. Germline V lookup: CDR1 MGHDK, CDR2 SYGVNS. The variable domain in full, with the rest retrieved from reference TRBV25-1 and TRBJ2-1, is EADIYQTPRYLVIGTGKKITLECSQTMGHDKMYWYQQDPGMELHLIHYSYGVNSTEKGDLSSESTVSRIRTEHFPLTLESARPSHTSQYLCASSITGLLYNEQFFGPGTRLTVL.

This clone was counted only a few times. V is TRBV7-2 and J is TRBJ2-7, with D unresolved. Germline CDR1 is SGHTA and CDR2 is FQGNSA. The CDR3 covers 15 residues. V was clipped by 5 bases and J by 0 bases, with 14 bases between them. The CDR3 DNA is TGTGCCAGCAGCCAAGACATCGCAAGCTCCTACGAGCAGTACTTC. It codes for CASSQDIASSYEQYF. Variable domain in full (rest from reference TRBV7-2 and TRBJ2-7): GAGVSQSPSNKVTEKGKDVELRCDPISGHTALYWYRQSLGQGLEFLIYFQGNSAPDKSGLPSDRFSAERTGGSVSTLTIQRTQQEDSAVYLCASSQDIASSYEQYFGPGTRLTVT.

This clone appeared a few times. V is TRBV7-7 and J is TRBJ2-5; TRBD1 matches at 7 bases. Germline CDR1 SSHAT, CDR2 FNYEAQ (reference sequence). With 5 bases clipped from V and 5 bases from J, the junction kept 8 bases outside the gene matches. This CDR3 is 14 amino acids long. CDR3 amino acids: CASSPTGQLETQYF. The CDR3 DNA reads TGTGCCAGCAGCCCGACAGGGCAACTGGAGACCCAGTACTTC.

This clone turned up a few times. The chain links TRBV5-1 to TRBJ2-5; TRBD2 is a possible D gene (6 bases). CDR1 SGHRS and CDR2 YFSETQ come from the germline V gene. The CDR3 is made up of 14 amino acids. V was clipped by 0 bases and J by 5 bases, with 11 bases between them. Here the CDR3 reads CASSLVSGVETQYF. CDR3 nucleotides: TGCGCCAGCAGCTTGGTATCGGGAGTTGAGACCCAGTACTTC.

V usage is TRBV5-1 and J usage is TRBJ1-5; D gene unclear. This CDR3 has 13 amino acids. CDR1 is SGHRS and CDR2 is YFSETQ in the germline V gene. Trimming took 0 bases from V and 6 from J, leaving 7 bases between them. Here the CDR3 DNA reads TGCGCCAGCAGCTTGGGCGGTTCTCAGCCCCAGCATTTT. Its translation: CASSLGGSQPQHF.

The chain couples TRBV6-1 to TRBJ2-5; D perhaps matches TRBD2 (6 bases). The germline gives CDR1 MNHNS, CDR2 SASEGT. Trimming removed 3 bases from V and 9 bases from J, with 8 bases in between. The CDR3 spans 11 residues. Written as DNA, the CDR3 is TGTGCCAGCAGTGAGTGGGGGGCCCAGTACTTC. This encodes CASSEWGAQYF.